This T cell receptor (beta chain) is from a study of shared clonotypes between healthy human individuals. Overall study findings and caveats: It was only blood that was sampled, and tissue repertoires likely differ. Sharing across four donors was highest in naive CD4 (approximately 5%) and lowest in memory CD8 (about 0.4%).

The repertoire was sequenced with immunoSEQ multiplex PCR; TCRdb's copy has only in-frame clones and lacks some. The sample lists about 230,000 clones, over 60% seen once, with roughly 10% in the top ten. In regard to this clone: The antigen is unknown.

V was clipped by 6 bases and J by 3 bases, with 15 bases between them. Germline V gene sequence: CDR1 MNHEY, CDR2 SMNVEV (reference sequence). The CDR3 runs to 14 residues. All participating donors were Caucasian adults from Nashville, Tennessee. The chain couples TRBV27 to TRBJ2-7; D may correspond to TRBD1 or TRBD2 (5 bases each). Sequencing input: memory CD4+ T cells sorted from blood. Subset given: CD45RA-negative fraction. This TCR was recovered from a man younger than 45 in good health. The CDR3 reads CASRRADTIYEQYF. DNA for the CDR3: TGTGCCAGCAGGAGAGCGGACACCATCTACGAGCAGTACTTC.